This T cell receptor beta chain was identified during a study of shared clonotypes between healthy human individuals. Findings and limits, study-wide: Naive subsets typically showed greater estimated richness than memory subsets. Clonotypes shared by all four donors outscored non-shared clonotypes in generation probability.

The junction had 14 bases not matched to a gene; V was cut back by 8 bases and J by 4 bases. The CDR3 has 16 amino acids. Germline V gene sequence: CDR1 LNHDA, CDR2 SQIVND (reference sequence). This table comes from immunoSEQ multiplex PCR, and its TCRdb copy is limited to in-frame clones, with some not included. In the table there are some 2.4 million clones, 80% to 95% of which are singletons. Details on this clone: Its antigen is not identified.

Source material: naive CD4+ T cells from PBMCs. Subset: CD45RA+ positively selected. The chain couples TRBV19 to TRBJ1-5; 7 bases line up with TRBD1. This TCR was recovered from a man younger than 35 in good health. Some clones in this sample may be carry-over from other donors' samples. The CDR3 DNA reads TGTGCCAGTTCCCAAAGGGGGCGAGGGGCAAATCAGCCCCAGCATTTT. Its protein product is CASSQRGRGANQPQHF.